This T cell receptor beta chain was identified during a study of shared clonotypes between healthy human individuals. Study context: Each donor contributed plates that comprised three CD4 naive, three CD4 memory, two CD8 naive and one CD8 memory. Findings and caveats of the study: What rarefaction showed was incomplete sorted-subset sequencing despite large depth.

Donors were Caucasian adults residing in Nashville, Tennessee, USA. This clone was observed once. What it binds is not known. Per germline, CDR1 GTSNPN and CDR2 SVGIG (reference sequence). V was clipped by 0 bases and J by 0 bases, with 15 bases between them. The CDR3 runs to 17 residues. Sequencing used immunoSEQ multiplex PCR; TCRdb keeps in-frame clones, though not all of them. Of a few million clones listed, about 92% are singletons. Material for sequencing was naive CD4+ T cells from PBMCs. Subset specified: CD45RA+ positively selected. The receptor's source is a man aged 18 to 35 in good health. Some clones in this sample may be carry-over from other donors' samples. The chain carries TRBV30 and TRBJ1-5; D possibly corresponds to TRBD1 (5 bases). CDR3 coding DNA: TGTGCCTGGAGTGTACACTTTGGGGGGGATAGCAATCAGCCCCAGCATTTT. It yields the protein CAWSVHFGGDSNQPQHF.